One and the same sample provided the 14 T cell receptor beta chains below, sequenced in a study of cytomegalovirus exposure and HLA in healthy donors. The PCR had 60 Vbeta and 13 Jbeta primers. Produced via immunoSEQ multiplex PCR; TCRdb's table is partial and in-frame only. The table records approximately 220,000 clones, over 65% of them present only once. Sequencing was carried out using PBMCs. These receptors were taken from a man in his forties in good health and CMV-seronegative.

The rearrangement links TRBV7-2 to TRBJ2-7, with TRBD2 identical over 13 bases. This CDR3 comprises 17 residues. Per the germline V gene, CDR1 is SGHTA and CDR2 is FQGNSA. V trimming: 4 bases; J trimming: 5 bases; junction bases outside the gene matches: 11. CDR3 region: CASSSDQLAGGYDEQYF. In DNA form, the CDR3 reads TGTGCCAGCAGCTCCGACCAACTAGCGGGAGGGTACGACGAGCAGTACTTC.

V gene TRBV11-2 combines with J gene TRBJ2-2; D is possibly TRBD1 (6 bases). V was pared by 4 bases and J by 6 bases, with 21 bases between. The CDR3 totals 17 residues. Germline CDR1 and CDR2: SGHAT and FQNNGV. CDR3 bases: TGTGCCAGCAGCTGGACAGCGACGGCCAAAGGGTCCGGGGAGCTGTTTTTT. Encoded protein: CASSWTATAKGSGELFF.

The gene calls are TRBV5-1 and TRBJ2-1; 8 bases are shared with TRBD2. The germline V gene has CDR1 SGHRS and CDR2 YFSETQ. J gave up 2 bases and V 2 bases, and 3 bases lay outside the gene matches. This CDR3 is 15 amino acids long. The CDR3 bases are TGCGCCAGCAGCTTCAATAGCGGGACCTACAATGAGCAGTTCTTC. Translation: CASSFNSGTYNEQFF.

This sequence joins TRBV14 and TRBJ2-2; TRBD1 might be the D (5 bases). V gave up 4 bases and J gave up 1 base, with 10 bases separating them. The CDR3 extends over 15 amino acids. Germline CDR1 and CDR2: SGHDN and FVKESK. The CDR3 spells CASSPTQENTGELFF. CDR3 coding DNA: TGTGCCAGCAGCCCAACACAGGAGAACACCGGGGAGCTGTTTTTT.

This clone was detected once. The chain uses TRBV30 and TRBJ1-2; 7 nucleotides match TRBD1. The ends lost 7 bases at V and 8 bases at J; junction bases unmatched: 4. The CDR3 is made up of 10 amino acids. Germline V gene sequence: CDR1 GTSNPN, CDR2 SVGIG (reference sequence). The CDR3 DNA reads as TGTGCCTACAGGGGCCAAGGCTACACCTTC. Translation: CAYRGQGYTF.

This clone was counted a few times. The genes are TRBV28 and TRBJ1-5; TRBD1 is a possible D gene (5 bases). Germline V gives CDR1 MDHEN, CDR2 SYDVKM. The CDR3 is 15 amino acids. The germline V and J ends were trimmed by 5 bases and 0 bases, with 11 bases remaining between them. The CDR3 bases are TGTGCCAGCAGTCGGGGGGACTTTAGCAATCAGCCCCAGCATTTT. It yields the protein CASSRGDFSNQPQHF.

The rearrangement joins TRBV7-3 to TRBJ1-1; tentatively, D is TRBD1 (5 bases). This CDR3 contains 15 residues. V lost 2 bases, J lost 4 bases, and 14 bases lay in between. Germline CDR1 and CDR2: SGHTA and FQGTGA. CDR3 residues: CASSLVGRGATEAFF. The CDR3 DNA reads as TGTGCCAGCAGCTTAGTCGGTAGGGGTGCCACTGAAGCTTTCTTT.

V and J are TRBV7-3 and TRBJ2-2; D is uncertain. The germline V and J ends were trimmed by 5 bases and 7 bases, with 11 bases remaining between them. Germline V gene sequence: CDR1 SGHTA, CDR2 FQGTGA. CDR3 size: 13 residues. CDR3 protein: CASSPSRIGELFF. CDR3 DNA sequence: TGTGCCAGCAGCCCTAGTCGAATCGGGGAGCTGTTTTTT.

This clone showed up just a few times. The chain combines TRBV7-9 with TRBJ1-1; D is uncertain. The CDR3 spans 11 residues. Germline-derived CDR1 and CDR2 are SEHNR and FQNEAQ (reference sequence). V dropped 2 bases and J dropped 6 bases, with 4 bases sitting between them. CDR3 in DNA: TGTGCCAGCAGCTTATACTCTGAAGCTTTCTTT. Protein product: CASSLYSEAFF.

The chain uses TRBV7-2 and TRBJ2-1; the match to TRBD2 covers 7 bases. The CDR3 is 15 residues long. CDR1 is SGHTA and CDR2 is FQGNSA in the germline V gene. The V and J ends lost 5 bases and 0 bases, in that order; junction bases with no gene match: 4. The CDR3 nucleotides are TGTGCCAGCAGCCCTCTAGCGGTCTCCTACAATGAGCAGTTCTTC. It codes for CASSPLAVSYNEQFF. The complete variable domain, with remaining parts taken from reference TRBV7-2 and TRBJ2-1, reads GAGVSQSPSNKVTEKGKDVELRCDPISGHTALYWYRQSLGQGLEFLIYFQGNSAPDKSGLPSDRFSAERTGGSVSTLTIQRTQQEDSAVYLCASSPLAVSYNEQFFGPGTRLTVL.

The chain joins TRBV5-5 to TRBJ1-4; D remains ambiguous. V lost 4 bases and J 3 bases, leaving 13 bases between the germline ends. The germline CDR1 and CDR2 sequences are SGHKS and YYEKEE (reference sequence). There are 15 residues in the CDR3. The CDR3 DNA reads as TGTGCCAGCAGCCAAACCGGGATCCCTAATGAAAAACTGTTTTTT. Amino acids: CASSQTGIPNEKLFF.

The chain couples TRBV5-6 to TRBJ1-2; tentative D call: TRBD1 (6 bases). The CDR3 extends over 15 amino acids. Germline CDR1 is SGHDT and CDR2 is YYEEEE. The V gene lost 3 bases and the J gene lost 3 bases, with 15 bases spanning the gap. The CDR3 DNA reads as TGTGCCAGCAGCTCCACCAGGGGCGCTTACTATGGCTACACCTTC. It is translated as CASSSTRGAYYGYTF.

This chain joins TRBV11-2 and TRBJ2-3; 9 nucleotides align to TRBD2. V gave up 5 bases and J gave up 1 base; unmatched junction bases: 10. The germline V gene encodes CDR1 SGHAT and CDR2 FQNNGV. This CDR3 has 17 residues. The chain's CDR3 is CASSPSGGIVGTDTQYF. CDR3 nucleotide sequence: TGTGCCAGCAGCCCCAGCGGGGGGATAGTCGGCACAGATACGCAGTATTTT.

V gene TRBV7-9 combines with J gene TRBJ1-5, with a possible D match to TRBD1 (5 bases). CDR3 length equals 17 residues. Trimming cost V 6 bases and J 0 bases, with 18 bases left between them. Per the germline V gene, CDR1 is SEHNR and CDR2 is FQNEAQ (reference sequence). CDR3 DNA sequence: TGTGCCAGCAGTCCTATTGGGACGGGGGATAGCAATCAGCCCCAGCATTTT. Amino acid sequence: CASSPIGTGDSNQPQHF.